A selection of T cell receptor beta chains follows, all from one sample in a study of blood T cell repertoires in COVID-19. Measured with immunoSEQ multiplex PCR; TCRdb has only the in-frame clones, and not every one. Of about 240,000 clones listed, roughly 90% are singletons. The sample consisted of peripheral blood. These receptors were obtained from a man between 60 and 75 years old with acute or convalescent COVID-19. The CDR3 runs from the conserved cysteine through the conserved F or W. The D gene is left open where the match is weak. Clone size is not always given. Where it is, it says once, few, many or a class for expanded clones.

-	TRBV5-4	-	TRBJ2-1	CASIVGGQGRGNEQFF	TGTGCCAGCATCGTGGGGGGGCAGGGCAGGGGCAATGAGCAGTTCTTC
-	TRBV14	-	TRBJ2-3	CASSQDSGSGDTQYF	TGTGCCAGCAGCCAAGATTCCGGGAGCGGGGATACGCAGTATTTT
TRBD1	TRBV7-3	many	TRBJ1-6	CASSLTGGYSPLHF	TGTGCCAGCAGCTTGACAGGGGGCTATTCACCCCTCCACTTT
TRBD1	TRBV18	-	TRBJ1-6	CASSKKDRGLASPLHF	TGTGCCAGCTCAAAAAAGGACAGGGGGCTGGCTTCACCCCTCCACTTT
-	TRBV2	-	TRBJ2-7	CASSVGRGLAEQYF	TGTGCCAGCAGTGTGGGTAGGGGTCTCGCCGAGCAGTACTTC
-	TRBV7-2	-	TRBJ1-4	CASRKDSFNEKLFF	TGTGCCAGCAGAAAGGACAGCTTTAATGAAAAACTGTTTTTT
TRBD1	TRBV9	-	TRBJ2-3	CASSVASARTGLSTDTQYF	TGTGCCAGCAGCGTAGCTTCCGCTCGGACAGGACTTAGCACAGATACGCAGTATTTT
-	TRBV19	-	TRBJ2-3	CASSPRRGGDTQYF	TGTGCCAGTAGCCCTCGTCGAGGGGGAGATACGCAGTATTTT
-	TRBV5-1	-	TRBJ1-1	CASKLEGGAVEAFF	TGCGCCAGCAAATTGGAAGGTGGGGCCGTTGAAGCTTTCTTT
-	TRBV28	-	TRBJ1-1	CASSFRTEAFF	TGTGCCAGCAGTTTTCGGACTGAAGCTTTCTTT
TRBD2	TRBV5-1	-	TRBJ2-1	CASSLVTGGEQFF	TGCGCCAGCAGCTTGGTTACGGGAGGTGAGCAGTTCTTC
-	TRBV6-2/TRBV6-3	-	TRBJ1-2	CASSYGPSGGYTF	TGTGCCAGCAGTTATGGCCCAAGCGGAGGCTACACCTTC
TRBD2	TRBV6-6	-	TRBJ2-5	CASSFSAGGLQETQYF	TGTGCCAGCAGTTTCTCAGCGGGAGGCCTGCAAGAGACCCAGTACTTC
TRBD1	TRBV11-3	once	TRBJ2-1	CASSLRTGGNEQFF	TGTGCCAGCAGCTTAAGGACAGGGGGCAATGAGCAGTTCTTC
TRBD2	TRBV19	-	TRBJ2-7	CASSMTTLAGEEQYF	TGTGCCAGTAGTATGACCACACTAGCGGGAGAGGAGCAGTACTTC
TRBD2	TRBV9	-	TRBJ2-3	CASSVRGGSDTQYF	TGTGCCAGCAGCGTACGGGGCGGGAGCGATACGCAGTATTTT
TRBD1	TRBV10-1	once	TRBJ2-1	CASSESVSVDRGRYNEQFF	TGCGCCAGCAGTGAGTCTGTGTCAGTGGACAGGGGTAGGTACAATGAGCAGTTCTTC
-	TRBV15	-	TRBJ1-1	CATSRGRTEAFF	TGTGCCACCAGCAGAGGCCGGACTGAAGCTTTCTTT
-	TRBV6-5	-	TRBJ2-7	CASSSRDSEQYF	TGTGCCAGCAGTTCCCGGGACTCCGAGCAGTACTTC
TRBD2	TRBV9	-	TRBJ2-7	CASSVNLAGDHEQYF	TGTGCCAGCAGCGTAAATCTAGCGGGAGACCACGAGCAGTACTTC
-	TRBV7-6	-	TRBJ1-1	CASSLESGGAYHTEAFF	TGTGCCAGCAGCTTAGAATCGGGGGGCGCATATCACACTGAAGCTTTCTTT
-	TRBV28	once	TRBJ2-4	CASTPHSFKNIQYF	TGTGCCAGCACCCCCCATAGCTTTAAAAACATTCAGTACTTC
TRBD1	TRBV30	-	TRBJ2-7	CAWSGGRGYEQYF	TGTGCCTGGAGTGGGGGCAGGGGGTACGAGCAGTACTTC
TRBD2	TRBV30	-	TRBJ2-2	CAWRSGVLWGELFF	TGTGCCTGGAGAAGCGGGGTCCTGTGGGGGGAGCTGTTTTTT
TRBD2	TRBV24-1	-	TRBJ2-3	CAVQGGRADTQYF	TGTGCCGTTCAAGGCGGGAGGGCAGATACGCAGTATTTT
-	TRBV6-2/TRBV6-3	few	TRBJ2-7	CASSVGTNYEQYF	TGTGCCAGCAGCGTCGGGACAAACTACGAGCAGTACTTC
TRBD2	TRBV7-2	-	TRBJ2-7	CASSFLGRGEQYF	TGTGCCAGCAGCTTTCTCGGGAGGGGCGAGCAGTACTTC
-	TRBV4-1	-	TRBJ1-1	CASSQVSGVITEAFF	TGCGCCAGCAGCCAAGTGTCAGGGGTTATCACTGAAGCTTTCTTT
TRBD2	TRBV9	-	TRBJ2-7	CASSVGDSGPRSREQYF	TGTGCCAGCAGCGTAGGCGATAGCGGGCCTCGATCTAGGGAGCAGTACTTC
-	TRBV19	-	TRBJ1-5	CASSIQGRQPQHF	TGTGCCAGTAGTATACAGGGCAGGCAGCCCCAGCATTTT
TRBD2	TRBV7-9	-	TRBJ2-5	CASSLGVAGGEETQYF	TGTGCCAGCAGCTTAGGCGTAGCGGGAGGAGAAGAGACCCAGTACTTC
-	TRBV5-6	-	TRBJ2-5	CASSWGSQETQYF	TGTGCCAGCAGCTGGGGCAGCCAAGAGACCCAGTACTTC
-	TRBV6-5	-	TRBJ1-1	CASSPGQRDTEAFF	TGTGCCAGCAGCCCGGGACAACGGGACACTGAAGCTTTCTTT
TRBD2	TRBV11-2	once	TRBJ2-5	CASSLQTSGLAQETQYF	TGTGCCAGCAGCTTGCAGACTAGCGGGTTGGCTCAAGAGACCCAGTACTTC
-	TRBV5-1	-	TRBJ1-4	CASSGSLGGDEKLFF	TGCGCCAGCAGCGGGTCTCTAGGTGGAGATGAAAAACTGTTTTTT
-	TRBV12-3/TRBV12-4	-	TRBJ2-7	CASSFNMKYEQYF	TGTGCCAGCAGTTTCAACATGAAGTACGAGCAGTACTTC
-	TRBV9	-	TRBJ2-7	CASSVAAASVRYEQYF	TGTGCCAGCAGCGTAGCTGCGGCTAGCGTAAGATACGAGCAGTACTTC
TRBD2	TRBV7-2	-	TRBJ2-7	CASSLVSGRVSYEQYF	TGTGCCAGCAGCTTAGTTAGCGGGAGGGTCTCCTACGAGCAGTACTTC
-	TRBV4-1	-	TRBJ1-1	CASSPGSGEAFF	TGCGCCAGCAGCCCAGGATCAGGTGAAGCTTTCTTT
TRBD2	TRBV6-4	-	TRBJ2-3	CASSAGLAETGDTQYF	TGTGCCAGCAGTGCGGGACTAGCGGAGACCGGAGATACGCAGTATTTT
TRBD1	TRBV28	-	TRBJ1-2	CASRGQGAFQDGYTF	TGTGCCAGCAGGGGACAGGGAGCGTTTCAGGATGGCTACACCTTC
-	TRBV7-2	once	TRBJ1-5	CASSLDGNQPQHF	TGTGCCAGCAGCTTAGACGGGAATCAGCCCCAGCATTTT
TRBD1	TRBV19	-	TRBJ1-1	CASSILGGVVDTEAFF	TGTGCCAGTAGTATATTAGGGGGCGTAGTGGACACTGAAGCTTTCTTT
-	TRBV7-2	-	TRBJ2-1	CASSLARGMRNEQFF	TGTGCCAGCAGCTTGGCCAGGGGAATGCGCAATGAGCAGTTCTTC
-	TRBV28	-	TRBJ1-5	CASSLFPGDNQPQHF	TGTGCCAGCAGTTTATTCCCAGGGGACAATCAGCCCCAGCATTTT
TRBD1	TRBV7-2	-	TRBJ1-5	CASSLRTGSVGNQPQHF	TGTGCCAGCAGCCTGCGGACAGGGAGTGTGGGCAATCAGCCCCAGCATTTT
TRBD2	TRBV5-6	once	TRBJ2-3	CASSSPRDYRPRFTDTQYF	TGTGCCAGCAGCTCGCCCCGGGACTACCGACCCCGATTCACAGATACGCAGTATTTT
TRBD1	TRBV5-4	-	TRBJ2-7	CASSLTDRGRYEQYF	TGTGCCAGCAGCCTCACTGACAGGGGGCGCTACGAGCAGTACTTC
-	TRBV15	-	TRBJ2-4	CATSSEGRNAKNIQYF	TGTGCCACCAGCTCCGAAGGCAGGAATGCGAAAAACATTCAGTACTTC
TRBD1	TRBV9	-	TRBJ2-7	CASSVGGQASEQYF	TGTGCCAGCAGCGTAGGGGGACAGGCATCCGAGCAGTACTTC
TRBD2	TRBV2	-	TRBJ2-7	CAGKGTRTSGQYF	TGTGCCGGAAAGGGAACCCGAACTAGCGGGCAGTACTTC
TRBD1	TRBV5-1	-	TRBJ1-6	CASSLGGQRYSPLHF	TGCGCCAGCAGCTTAGGGGGCCAGAGATATTCACCCCTCCACTTT
TRBD2	TRBV18	-	TRBJ2-7	CASSSRTPGTSSYEQYF	TGTGCCAGCTCATCCAGAACCCCAGGGACTAGCAGCTACGAGCAGTACTTC
TRBD2	TRBV9	few	TRBJ2-3	CASSTSGAGVDTQYF	TGTGCCAGCAGTACTAGCGGGGCGGGTGTAGATACGCAGTATTTT
TRBD2	TRBV28	once	TRBJ2-1	CASSSLAGGPSYNEQFF	TGTGCCAGCAGTTCCCTAGCGGGAGGGCCTTCTTACAATGAGCAGTTCTTC
TRBD1	TRBV4-3	-	TRBJ1-2	CASSQDRDRGQVYGYTF	TGCGCCAGCAGCCAAGATCGGGACAGGGGGCAGGTCTATGGCTACACCTTC
-	TRBV7-3	-	TRBJ2-2	CASSSNGANTGELFF	TGTGCCAGCAGCTCCAACGGGGCGAACACCGGGGAGCTGTTTTTT
TRBD2	TRBV3-1/TRBV3-2	-	TRBJ2-5	CASSQRGRWETQYF	TGTGCCAGCAGCCAACGCGGGAGATGGGAGACCCAGTACTTC
TRBD2	TRBV7-2	-	TRBJ2-7	CASSPSGRQSEQYF	TGTGCCAGCAGTCCAAGCGGGAGACAAAGCGAGCAGTACTTC